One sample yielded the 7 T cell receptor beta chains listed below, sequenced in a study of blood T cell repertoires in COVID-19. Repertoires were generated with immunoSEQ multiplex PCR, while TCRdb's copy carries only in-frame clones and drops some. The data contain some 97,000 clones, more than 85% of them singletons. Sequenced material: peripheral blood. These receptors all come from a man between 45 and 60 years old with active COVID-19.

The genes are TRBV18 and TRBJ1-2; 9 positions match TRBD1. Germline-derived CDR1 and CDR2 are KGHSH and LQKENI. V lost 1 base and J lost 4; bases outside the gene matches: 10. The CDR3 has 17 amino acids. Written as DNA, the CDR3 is TGTGCCAGCTCACCACAAGGGACAGGGACCTCACTCTATGGCTACACCTTC. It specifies CASSPQGTGTSLYGYTF.

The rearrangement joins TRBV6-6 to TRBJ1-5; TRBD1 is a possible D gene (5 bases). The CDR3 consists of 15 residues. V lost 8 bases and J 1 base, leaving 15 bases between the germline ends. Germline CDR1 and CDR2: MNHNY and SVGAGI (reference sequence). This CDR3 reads CASVMGGGSNQPQHF. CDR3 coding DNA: TGTGCCAGCGTGATGGGGGGAGGGAGCAATCAGCCCCAGCATTTT.

The CDR3 loop reads CASSTGGSDGYTF. CDR3 bases: TGTGCCAGCAGCACGGGGGGCTCTGATGGCTACACCTTC. The chain is built from TRBV7-9 and TRBJ1-2, with D tentatively TRBD1 (6 bases). This CDR3 comprises 13 residues. The V gene lost 5 bases and the J gene lost 6 bases, with 13 bases spanning the gap. Germline-derived CDR1 and CDR2 are SEHNR and FQNEAQ (reference sequence).

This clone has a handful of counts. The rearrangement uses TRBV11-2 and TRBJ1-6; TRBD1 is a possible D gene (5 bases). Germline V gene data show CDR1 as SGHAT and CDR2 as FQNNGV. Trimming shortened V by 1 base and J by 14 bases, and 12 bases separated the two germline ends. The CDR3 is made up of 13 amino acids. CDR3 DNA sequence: TGTGCCAGCAGCTTAGGGGGGGTCCCTGCCCTCCACTTT. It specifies CASSLGGVPALHF.

The DNA of the CDR3 is TGTGCCACCATCGCTCTAGCGGGACAGCCGTCGAACACCGGGGAGCTGTTTTTT. As protein: CATIALAGQPSNTGELFF. V gene TRBV24-1 combines with J gene TRBJ2-2; 9 nucleotides agree with TRBD2. The CDR3 has 18 amino acids. Germline loops: CDR1 KGHDR, CDR2 SFDVKD. V was pared by 8 bases and J by 0 bases, with 12 bases of the junction left unmatched.

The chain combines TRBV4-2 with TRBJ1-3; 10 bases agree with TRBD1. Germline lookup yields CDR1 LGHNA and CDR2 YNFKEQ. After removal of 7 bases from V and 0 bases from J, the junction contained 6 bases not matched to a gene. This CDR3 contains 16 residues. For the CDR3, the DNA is TGTGCCAGCAACCGGGACAGGGGTAGCTCTGGAAACACCATATATTTT. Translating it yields CASNRDRGSSGNTIYF.

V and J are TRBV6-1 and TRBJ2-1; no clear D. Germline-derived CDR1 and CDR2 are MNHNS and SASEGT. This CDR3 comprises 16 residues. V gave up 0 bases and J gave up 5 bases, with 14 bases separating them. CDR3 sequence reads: CASSEAYGRFNNEQFF. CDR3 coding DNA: TGTGCCAGCAGTGAAGCTTACGGTCGGTTTAACAATGAGCAGTTCTTC.